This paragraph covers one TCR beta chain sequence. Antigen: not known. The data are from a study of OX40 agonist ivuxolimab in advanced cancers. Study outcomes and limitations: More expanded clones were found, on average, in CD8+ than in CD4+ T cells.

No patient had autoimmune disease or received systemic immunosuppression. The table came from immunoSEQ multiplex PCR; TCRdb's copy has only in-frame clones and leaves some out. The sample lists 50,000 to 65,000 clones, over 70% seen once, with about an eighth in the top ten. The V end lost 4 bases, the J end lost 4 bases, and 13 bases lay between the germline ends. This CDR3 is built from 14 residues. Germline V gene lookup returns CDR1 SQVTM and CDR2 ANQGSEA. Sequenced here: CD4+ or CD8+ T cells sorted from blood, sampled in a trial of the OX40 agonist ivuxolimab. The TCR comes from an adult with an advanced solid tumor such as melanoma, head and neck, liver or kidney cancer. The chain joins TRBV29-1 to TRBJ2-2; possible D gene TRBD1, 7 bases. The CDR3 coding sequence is TGCAGCGTTGCGTGGCAGGGGGGCACCGGGGAGCTGTTTTTT. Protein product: CSVAWQGGTGELFF.